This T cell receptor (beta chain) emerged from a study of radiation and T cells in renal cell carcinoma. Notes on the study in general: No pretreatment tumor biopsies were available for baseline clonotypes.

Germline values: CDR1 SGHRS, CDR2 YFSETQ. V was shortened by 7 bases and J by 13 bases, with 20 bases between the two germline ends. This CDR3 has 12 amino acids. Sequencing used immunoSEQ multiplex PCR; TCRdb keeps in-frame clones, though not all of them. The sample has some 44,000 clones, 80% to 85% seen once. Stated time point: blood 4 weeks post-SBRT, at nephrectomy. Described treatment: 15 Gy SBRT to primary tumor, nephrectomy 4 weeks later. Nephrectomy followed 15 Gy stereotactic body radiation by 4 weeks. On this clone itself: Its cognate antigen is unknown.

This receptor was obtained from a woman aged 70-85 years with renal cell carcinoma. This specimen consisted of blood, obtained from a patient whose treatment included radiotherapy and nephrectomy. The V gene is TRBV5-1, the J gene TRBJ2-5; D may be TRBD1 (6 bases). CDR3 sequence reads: CASRQNRQALYF. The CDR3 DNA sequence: TGCGCCAGCCGCCAGAACCGACAGGCGTTGTACTTC.